Below are 27 T cell receptor beta chains sequenced from a single sample in a study of shared clonotypes between healthy human individuals. Only in-frame clones appear in the TCRdb table, and some are missing; sequencing was by immunoSEQ multiplex PCR. This sample has approximately 2,000,000 clones; 80% to 95% occur once, and the top ten carry 0.37%. The sample was naive CD4+ T cells from PBMCs. The subset: CD45RA+ positively selected. These receptors all come from a man between 18 and 35 years old in good health. Some clones in this sample may be carry-over from other donors' samples.

The V call is TRBV5-6, the J call TRBJ1-1; D is ambiguous. This CDR3 is 12 amino acids long. Deletions cut 4 bases from V and 11 bases from J, with 15 bases between. Germline CDR1 is SGHDT and CDR2 is YYEEEE. For the CDR3, the DNA is TGTGCCAGCAGCATGTTACTTCGACCCGCTTTCTTT. Its protein product is CASSMLLRPAFF. Full variable domain (outside the CDR3, taken from reference TRBV5-6 and TRBJ1-1): DAGVTQSPTHLIKTRGQQVTLRCSPKSGHDTVSWYQQALGQGPQFIFQYYEEEERQRGNFPDRFSGHQFPNYSSELNVNALLLGDSALYLCASSMLLRPAFFGQGTRLTVV.

Concerning this clone itself: The same CDR3 arises from other DNA sequences in this sample as well. The chain is built from TRBV5-1 and TRBJ2-5, with D perhaps given as TRBD1 or TRBD2 (5 bases each). The germline V gene encodes CDR1 SGHRS and CDR2 YFSETQ. The CDR3 is made up of 13 amino acids. V dropped 4 bases and J dropped 5 bases, with 12 bases sitting between them. The CDR3 DNA sequence: TGCGCCAGCAGCGGGGGATCAGGGGAGACCCAGTACTTC. It encodes CASSGGSGETQYF.

The chain has TRBV28 and TRBJ2-6; 7 bases line up with TRBD2. There are 15 residues in the CDR3. CDR1 is MDHEN, CDR2 SYDVKM, per germline. The J segment lost 0 bases and the V segment lost 6 bases, leaving 2 bases of the junction unmatched. The CDR3 loop is CASSWGGSGANVLTF. CDR3 nucleotides: TGTGCCAGCAGCTGGGGGGGCTCTGGGGCCAACGTCCTGACTTTC. The variable domain in full, with the rest retrieved from reference TRBV28 and TRBJ2-6, is DVKVTQSSRYLVKRTGEKVFLECVQDMDHENMFWYRQDPGLGLRLIYFSYDVKMKEKGDIPEGYSVSREKKERFSLILESASTNQTSMYLCASSWGGSGANVLTFGAGSRLTVL.

About this clone: Other nucleotide sequences from this sample produce the same CDR3. The gene calls are TRBV5-6 and TRBJ2-7; no definite D call. Germline values: CDR1 SGHDT, CDR2 YYEEEE. V lost 3 bases to trimming and J lost 4 bases, with 5 bases between them. The CDR3 is made up of 11 amino acids. CDR3 amino acids: CASSSLYEQYF. The CDR3 DNA follows: TGTGCCAGCAGCTCCCTATACGAGCAGTACTTC. The full variable domain, completed using reference TRBV5-6 and TRBJ2-7, is DAGVTQSPTHLIKTRGQQVTLRCSPKSGHDTVSWYQQALGQGPQFIFQYYEEEERQRGNFPDRFSGHQFPNYSSELNVNALLLGDSALYLCASSSLYEQYFGPGTRLTVT.

The chain has TRBV5-1 and TRBJ1-2; D is unresolved. The germline V gene has CDR1 SGHRS and CDR2 YFSETQ. The CDR3 is made up of 15 amino acids. Trimming removed 2 bases from V and 2 bases from J, with 13 bases in between. CDR3 nucleotides: TGCGCCAGCAGCTTCTCGGGTCGGGAGAACTATGGCTACACCTTC. Encoded protein: CASSFSGRENYGYTF.

The V gene is TRBV28, the J gene TRBJ2-7; a weak D match, TRBD1 (6 bases). The CDR3 spans 12 residues. Germline CDR1 is MDHEN and CDR2 is SYDVKM. V gave up 8 bases and J gave up 2 bases, with 10 bases separating them. The CDR3 here is CASAAGAYEQYF. In nucleotides, the CDR3 is TGTGCCAGCGCTGCAGGGGCCTACGAGCAGTACTTC. The entire variable domain, with the rest obtained from reference TRBV28 and TRBJ2-7, is as follows: DVKVTQSSRYLVKRTGEKVFLECVQDMDHENMFWYRQDPGLGLRLIYFSYDVKMKEKGDIPEGYSVSREKKERFSLILESASTNQTSMYLCASAAGAYEQYFGPGTRLTVT.

The V and J genes are TRBV7-3 and TRBJ2-7, with 14 nucleotides matching TRBD2. Germline loops: CDR1 SGHTA, CDR2 FQGTGA. The J segment lost 3 bases and the V segment lost 5 bases, leaving 3 bases of the junction unmatched. The CDR3 has 15 residues. The CDR3 loop reads CASSLGTSGGYEQYF. The CDR3 bases are TGTGCCAGCAGCCTCGGGACTAGCGGGGGCTACGAGCAGTACTTC.

This chain uses TRBV6-5 with TRBJ2-1; tentatively, D is TRBD1 (6 bases). Germline V lookup: CDR1 MNHEY, CDR2 SVGAGI. This CDR3 has 15 residues. Trimming took off 6 bases at V and 6 bases at J, with 18 bases between the two ends. CDR3 bases: TGTGCCAGCAGGCCCGGGACATGGGCACGCAATGAGCAGTTCTTC. This codes for CASRPGTWARNEQFF.

This clone was recorded only once. The gene calls are TRBV2 and TRBJ2-2, with TRBD1 matching over 11 bases. The V gene's germline CDR1 is SNHLY and CDR2 FYNNEI. With 7 bases clipped from V and 7 bases from J, the junction kept 14 bases outside the gene matches. This CDR3 spans 17 amino acids. The CDR3 protein is CASTWTGGGLAGGELFF. DNA of the CDR3: TGTGCCAGCACTTGGACAGGGGGCGGTTTAGCTGGCGGGGAGCTGTTTTTT.

The V call is TRBV28, the J call TRBJ2-7; 9 bases map to TRBD2. In germline, CDR1 is MDHEN, CDR2 SYDVKM. The V gene end was trimmed by 3 bases and the J gene end by 0 bases; junction bases not matched to a gene: 6. This CDR3 has 16 amino acids. The CDR3 here is CASSFSAGGSSYEQYF. CDR3 bases: TGTGCCAGCAGTTTTTCGGCGGGAGGGAGCTCCTACGAGCAGTACTTC.

V gene TRBV28 combines with J gene TRBJ1-2; weak D call: TRBD1 (5 bases). The CDR3 sequence is 14 residues long. Trimming cost V 5 bases and J 4 bases, with 14 bases left between them. CDR1 is MDHEN and CDR2 is SYDVKM in the germline V gene. CDR3 loop: CASSPQGFFYGYTF. CDR3 nucleotide sequence: TGTGCCAGCAGTCCCCAGGGATTCTTCTATGGCTACACCTTC.

This chain joins TRBV19 and TRBJ1-5; unclear D gene. Per germline, CDR1 LNHDA and CDR2 SQIVND (reference sequence). Between the trimmed V and J ends, which lost 7 bases and 3 bases, there was a span of 16 bases. CDR3 length equals 15 residues. CDR3 protein: CASTDIKFNNQPQHF. In nucleotides, the CDR3 is TGTGCCAGTACCGACATAAAGTTTAACAATCAGCCCCAGCATTTT.

The chain employs TRBV5-4 and TRBJ2-1; D remains ambiguous. The V gene lost 1 base and the J gene lost 5 bases, with 10 bases spanning the gap. CDR1 is SGHNT, CDR2 YYREEE, per germline (reference sequence). This CDR3 contains 14 residues. CDR3 sequence (DNA): TGTGCCAGCAGCTTGAGGCAGAGACACAATGAGCAGTTCTTC. Translating it yields CASSLRQRHNEQFF.

The chain recombines TRBV4-1 with TRBJ2-7; 10 bases match TRBD2. This CDR3 is 14 amino acids long. V shed 1 base and J 5 bases; nucleotides not matched to a gene: 2. CDR1 and CDR2 (germline): MGHRA, YSYEKL. CDR3 in amino acids: CASSQGLAGDEQYF. The CDR3 nucleotides are TGCGCCAGCAGCCAAGGTCTAGCGGGAGACGAGCAGTACTTC.

This chain uses TRBV2 with TRBJ2-5; possibly TRBD1 for D (6 bases). The germline V gene has CDR1 SNHLY and CDR2 FYNNEI. V dropped 7 bases and J dropped 5 bases, with 23 bases sitting between them. The CDR3 totals 16 residues. The CDR3 DNA follows: TGTGCCAGCAAACAACTCGGGGCAGGGGATTCGGAGACCCAGTACTTC. It is translated as CASKQLGAGDSETQYF.

The chain links TRBV4-3 to TRBJ1-1; 8 bases map to TRBD1. The CDR3 is 15 residues long. The ends lost 1 base at V and 9 bases at J; junction bases unmatched: 10. CDR1 is LGHNA and CDR2 is YSLEER in the germline V gene. The CDR3 is CASSQGTGMGSKAFF. The CDR3 DNA reads as TGCGCCAGCAGCCAAGGGACAGGGATGGGATCTAAAGCTTTCTTT.

The chain's CDR3 is CAWSQQGRLAGVRTDTQYF. As DNA, the CDR3 is TGTGCCTGGAGTCAACAAGGGAGGCTAGCGGGAGTCCGCACAGATACGCAGTATTTT. This rearrangement joins TRBV30 to TRBJ2-3; TRBD2 aligns across 10 bases. CDR1 and CDR2 (germline): GTSNPN, SVGIG (reference sequence). J lost 1 base, V lost 2 bases, and 15 bases had no gene match. The CDR3 is 19 residues long. The variable domain in full, completed from reference TRBV30 and TRBJ2-3, reads SQTIHQWPATLVQPVGSPLSLECTVEGTSNPNLYWYRQAAGRGLQLLFYSVGIGQISSEVPQNLSASRPQDRQFILSSKKLLLSDSGFYLCAWSQQGRLAGVRTDTQYFGPGTRLTVL.

The chain links TRBV6-5 to TRBJ2-2; D gene uncertain. This CDR3 contains 13 residues. Trimming took 5 bases from V and 8 from J, leaving 12 bases between them. Per germline, CDR1 MNHEY and CDR2 SVGAGI. The CDR3 loop is CASSPPDGGELFF. The CDR3, as DNA: TGTGCCAGCAGTCCCCCGGACGGAGGGGAGCTGTTTTTT.

The V and J genes are TRBV5-1 and TRBJ2-7; 10 bases line up with TRBD1. The CDR3 is 15 amino acids. Germline V CDR1 and CDR2: SGHRS, YFSETQ. Trimming at V came to 4 bases and at J to 2 bases, leaving 6 bases not matched to a gene. CDR3 loop: CASSLGQGTPYEQYF. The CDR3 DNA reads as TGCGCCAGCAGCCTGGGACAGGGGACCCCCTACGAGCAGTACTTC.

The V gene is TRBV6-1, the J gene TRBJ2-7; D gene unclear. The CDR3 sequence is 13 residues long. V was cut by 6 bases and J by 6 bases, with 15 bases left in between. The V gene's germline CDR1 is MNHNS and CDR2 SASEGT. The CDR3, as DNA: TGTGCCAGCAGGGAGCACCCAGTTGGCGAGCAGTACTTC. Its translation is CASREHPVGEQYF.

This chain links TRBV7-9 with TRBJ2-1; 7 positions match TRBD2. This CDR3 has 19 residues. Germline trimming cut 0 bases from V and 5 bases from J; bases unmatched to any gene: 16. Germline CDR1 SEHNR, CDR2 FQNEAQ (reference sequence). CDR3 region: CASSLARLASGLVDNEQFF. CDR3 sequence (DNA): TGTGCCAGCAGCTTAGCGCGATTGGCTAGCGGCCTGGTGGACAATGAGCAGTTCTTC. Looking up the rest from reference TRBV7-9 and TRBJ2-1 gives the full variable domain: DTGVSQNPRHKITKRGQNVTFRCDPISEHNRLYWYRQTLGQGPEFLTYFQNEAQLEKSRLLSDRFSAERPKGSFSTLEIQRTEQGDSAMYLCASSLARLASGLVDNEQFFGPGTRLTVL.

With regard to this clone: Other nucleotide sequences in the sample specify the same CDR3. This chain connects TRBV28 to TRBJ1-1; the D gene is possibly TRBD1 (6 bases). V dropped 1 base and J dropped 1 base, with 13 bases sitting between them. The germline gives CDR1 MDHEN, CDR2 SYDVKM. The CDR3 is made up of 16 amino acids. The CDR3 nucleotides read TGTGCCAGCAGTTTATTAGGGGGAACTGGGAACACTGAAGCTTTCTTT. Translated: CASSLLGGTGNTEAFF.

The chain has TRBV30 and TRBJ1-6, with D perhaps matching TRBD1 (5 bases). Germline lookup yields CDR1 GTSNPN and CDR2 SVGIG (reference sequence). The CDR3 has 11 amino acids. Deletions cut 1 base from V and 16 bases from J, with 11 bases between. The DNA of the CDR3 is TGTGCCTGGAGTGACAGGCAACCTCTCCACTTT. It specifies CAWSDRQPLHF.

The V and J genes are TRBV2 and TRBJ2-5; D may be TRBD1 or TRBD2 (6 bases each). Germline loops: CDR1 SNHLY, CDR2 FYNNEI. The ends were cut back, 0 bases at V and 4 bases at J, with 9 bases in the middle. The CDR3 has 14 residues. The CDR3 DNA reads as TGTGCCAGCAGTGAAGCAGGGGGAGGAGAGACCCAGTACTTC. This translates into CASSEAGGGETQYF.

Of note for this clone: Other DNA sequences within the sample encode an identical CDR3. This chain connects TRBV6-4 to TRBJ2-1, with 7 bases aligning to TRBD1. V shed 3 bases and J 4 bases; nucleotides not matched to a gene: 3. Germline V gene sequence: CDR1 MRHNA, CDR2 SNTAGT. CDR3 length: 14 amino acids. The CDR3 sequence: CASSEGQPYNEQFF. The DNA of the CDR3 is TGTGCCAGCAGTGAGGGACAGCCTTACAATGAGCAGTTCTTC.

The CDR3 DNA is TGTGCCAGCAGCATCGGGACAGGTGGGGTAAATGAGCAGTTCTTC. This sequence encodes CASSIGTGGVNEQFF. The chain carries TRBV9 and TRBJ2-1, with TRBD1 matching 8 bases. The germline V gene encodes CDR1 SGDLS and CDR2 YYNGEE. The CDR3 has 15 residues. Unmatched junction bases numbered 10, after V lost 4 bases and J lost 7 bases.

This clone has only a few counts. This sample includes further DNA sequences coding for the same CDR3. J is TRBJ2-7 and V is TRBV7-9; 8 bases agree with TRBD1. The CDR3 is 14 amino acids. Germline trimming cut 5 bases from V and 3 bases from J; bases unmatched to any gene: 6. Per germline, CDR1 SEHNR and CDR2 FQNEAQ (reference sequence). CDR3 in amino acids: CASSPTGGSYEQYF. In DNA form, the CDR3 reads TGTGCCAGCAGCCCTACAGGGGGTAGCTACGAGCAGTACTTC.